The entry below describes one TCR beta chain. Its antigen is unidentified. Preparation of the TCRbeta library was carried out with unique molecular identifiers. TCRdb re-called the PCR reads with MiXCR, one entry per CDR3 protein. This sample has roughly 490,000 distinct CDR3 sequences; approximately 10% occur once, and the top ten carry less than 15%. These data come from a study of T-cell reconstitution after alpha-beta-depleted transplantation in children. Overall study results and limits: Diversity and T-cell counts at one year after transplant derived mostly from new T cells. Alpha-beta T cells about two months after transplant reportedly derived from several hundred expanded graft clones. At day 60, the high TCRbeta diversity found in some patients originated from recipient T cells and thymic progenitors that had survived.

CDR3 size: 13 residues. Per germline, CDR1 SGHDN and CDR2 FVKESK. The origin of this receptor is a female patient under 10 years old who had a stem cell transplant for aplastic anemia, so the T cells may come from the graft donor. This specimen was PBMCs, mostly from graft donor cells, taken 180 days after TCRalphabeta/CD19-depleted stem cell transplant. The chain joins TRBV14 to TRBJ2-1, with unresolved D. The last part of the DNA fits TRBJ2-7 better; the J call may be wrong. CDR3 loop: CASSQVIYNEQYF. DNA for the CDR3: TGTGCCAGCAGCCAAGTTATTTACAATGAGCAGTACTTC.